This passage covers 31 T cell receptor beta chains from one sample sequenced in a study of blood T cell repertoires in COVID-19. Assay: immunoSEQ multiplex PCR; the TCRdb copy retains only in-frame clones and omits some. The sample shows fewer than 300,000 clones, about four fifths of them seen only once. What was sequenced was peripheral blood. The receptors derive from a woman aged 55-70 years with active or convalescent COVID-19.

This chain connects TRBV11-1 to TRBJ2-1, with 10 bases identical to TRBD2. The CDR3 contains 16 residues. The V segment lost 1 base and the J segment 4 bases; nucleotides outside the gene matches: 4. Germline V gene lookup returns CDR1 SGHAT and CDR2 FQDESV (reference sequence). The CDR3 region is CASSLVASGGYNEQFF. The CDR3 DNA follows: TGTGCCAGCAGCTTAGTCGCTAGCGGGGGATACAATGAGCAGTTCTTC.

The V gene is TRBV13, the J gene TRBJ1-2; D is unclear. The CDR3 length is 12 residues. Trimming took 1 base from V and 13 from J, leaving 13 bases between them. Germline V lookup: CDR1 PRHDT, CDR2 FYEKMQ (reference sequence). CDR3 region: CASSLVRTSLTF. CDR3 DNA: TGTGCCAGCAGCTTAGTACGGACTAGTCTCACCTTC.

The chain recombines TRBV19 with TRBJ1-1, with no clear D. Trimming took 3 bases from V and 4 from J, leaving 9 bases between them. Germline V gene data show CDR1 as LNHDA and CDR2 as SQIVND (reference sequence). The CDR3 has 13 residues. CDR3 amino acids: CASSMVPGTEAFF. The CDR3 coding sequence is TGTGCCAGTAGTATGGTTCCGGGCACTGAAGCTTTCTTT.

This chain uses TRBV7-2 with TRBJ2-1, with TRBD1 matching over 9 bases. The germline CDR1 and CDR2 sequences are SGHTA and FQGNSA. There are 17 residues in the CDR3. The J segment lost 9 bases and the V segment lost 1 base, leaving 13 bases of the junction unmatched. This chain's CDR3 is CASSLELGGQGLGEQFF. The CDR3 DNA sequence: TGTGCCAGCAGCTTAGAGCTGGGGGGACAGGGATTGGGTGAGCAGTTCTTC.

This chain joins TRBV5-5 and TRBJ1-2; TRBD1 agrees at 7 bases. Per the germline V gene, CDR1 is SGHKS and CDR2 is YYEKEE (reference sequence). This CDR3 spans 15 amino acids. V shed 3 bases, J shed 1 base, and the junction held 6 bases outside the gene matches. In DNA form, the CDR3 reads TGTGCCAGCAGCTACGGGACAGTCTATAACTATGGCTACACCTTC. Translating gives CASSYGTVYNYGYTF.

V usage is TRBV6-6 and J usage is TRBJ2-3; TRBD2 agrees at 15 bases. V trimming: 6 bases; J trimming: 6 bases; junction bases outside the gene matches: 10. CDR3 length equals 17 residues. Germline-derived CDR1 and CDR2 are MNHNY and SVGAGI (reference sequence). The CDR3 nucleotides are TGTGCCAGCAGCCGAGGACTAGCGGGGGGGTCCATGGATACGCAGTATTTT. Translated: CASSRGLAGGSMDTQYF.

V usage is TRBV10-3 and J usage is TRBJ1-5, with TRBD1 as a possible D gene (6 bases). Trimming took 10 bases from V and 2 from J, leaving 15 bases between them. The CDR3 runs 14 residues. Germline V gives CDR1 ENHRY, CDR2 SYGVKD. CDR3 sequence: CATQKGDGNQPQHF. DNA of the CDR3: TGTGCCACCCAAAAGGGGGACGGCAATCAGCCCCAGCATTTT.

This sequence joins TRBV5-1 and TRBJ2-5; a possible D gene is TRBD1 (6 bases). V lost 3 bases and J 5 bases, leaving 14 bases between the germline ends. The CDR3 loop spans 14 amino acids. Germline CDR1 reads SGHRS; CDR2 reads YFSETQ. CDR3 sequence (DNA): TGCGCCAGCAGCTCGGAGACAGGTGGGGAGACCCAGTACTTC. This codes for CASSSETGGETQYF. The full variable domain, completed using reference TRBV5-1 and TRBJ2-5, is KAGVTQTPRYLIKTRGQQVTLSCSPISGHRSVSWYQQTPGQGLQFLFEYFSETQRNKGNFPGRFSGRQFSNSRSEMNVSTLELGDSALYLCASSSETGGETQYFGPGTRLLVL.

This sequence joins TRBV28 and TRBJ2-7; the match to TRBD1 covers 9 bases. The CDR3 contains 15 residues. Germline values: CDR1 MDHEN, CDR2 SYDVKM. With V trimmed by 6 bases and J by 4 bases, 10 bases remained unmatched. The CDR3 nucleotides are TGTGCCAGCAGGGGGACAGGGACCCATCCATACGAGCAGTACTTC. Its translation: CASRGTGTHPYEQYF.

This chain joins TRBV6-5 and TRBJ1-2; 9 positions agree with TRBD1. The CDR3 runs to 15 residues. CDR1 is MNHEY and CDR2 is SVGAGI in the germline V gene. J lost 10 bases, V lost 4 bases, and 13 bases had no gene match. The CDR3 protein is CASSSAPAPQGAYTF. The CDR3 nucleotides read TGTGCCAGCAGTTCAGCCCCAGCCCCACAGGGGGCCTACACCTTC.

This clone was observed a single time. This rearrangement joins TRBV4-2 to TRBJ2-7; possibly TRBD2 for D (7 bases). The CDR3 length is 14 residues. From germline, CDR1 is LGHNA and CDR2 YNFKEQ. Trimming cost V 4 bases and J 5 bases, with 15 bases left between them. The CDR3: CASSPWGGADEQYF. The DNA for the CDR3 is TGTGCCAGCAGCCCATGGGGGGGGGCTGACGAGCAGTACTTC.

The chain couples TRBV13 to TRBJ2-7; 9 nucleotides agree with TRBD1. Germline CDR1 reads PRHDT; CDR2 reads FYEKMQ (reference sequence). Trimming at V came to 5 bases and at J to 0 bases, leaving 8 bases not matched to a gene. The CDR3 spans 16 residues. The CDR3 DNA sequence: TGTGCCAGCAGCCCAAATACAGGGGGCGCCTCCTACGAGCAGTACTTC. As protein: CASSPNTGGASYEQYF.

The chain uses TRBV2 and TRBJ1-3; the D is unclear. The germline V gene has CDR1 SNHLY and CDR2 FYNNEI. V dropped 8 bases and J dropped 4 bases, with 12 bases sitting between them. The CDR3 is 13 amino acids. The CDR3 reads CASPAQEGNTIYF. The CDR3 region has the DNA TGTGCCAGCCCAGCCCAGGAAGGAAACACCATATATTTT.

The V call is TRBV29-1, the J call TRBJ2-3; 7 bases are shared with TRBD1. This CDR3 spans 13 amino acids. Unmatched junction bases numbered 4, after V lost 5 bases and J lost 2 bases. Germline V lookup: CDR1 SQVTM, CDR2 ANQGSEA. This CDR3 reads CSVSGQVTDTQYF. CDR3 nucleotides: TGCAGCGTTTCCGGACAGGTCACAGATACGCAGTATTTT.

V is TRBV7-2 and J is TRBJ1-1; a weak D match, TRBD1 (5 bases). The CDR3 covers 16 residues. Germline lookup yields CDR1 SGHTA and CDR2 FQGNSA. V was trimmed by 3 bases and J by 5 bases, leaving 19 bases between them. As DNA, the CDR3 is TGTGCCAGCAGCTTCGGAGGGACGAGGTCGCGGACTGAAGCTTTCTTT. Translation: CASSFGGTRSRTEAFF.

The chain employs TRBV7-9 and TRBJ2-3; D not certain. The CDR3 consists of 11 residues. From germline, CDR1 is SEHNR and CDR2 FQNEAQ (reference sequence). V gave up 5 bases and J gave up 10 bases, with 10 bases separating them. The CDR3: CASSPPEAQYF. CDR3 nucleotide sequence: TGTGCCAGCAGCCCCCCCGAGGCGCAGTATTTT.

The CDR3 DNA is TGTGCCAGCAACCTCCCAGGGGGGGAGACCCAGTACTTC. Translating it yields CASNLPGGETQYF. This rearrangement joins TRBV6-5 to TRBJ2-5; D might be TRBD1 (7 bases). Germline V gene sequence: CDR1 MNHEY, CDR2 SVGAGI. Trimming shortened V by 7 bases and J by 5 bases, and 14 bases separated the two germline ends. The CDR3 runs to 13 residues.

The chain recombines TRBV5-4 with TRBJ1-2; 8 positions agree with TRBD1. CDR3 length equals 13 residues. J was trimmed by 4 bases and V by 5 bases; bases with no gene match: 4. Per germline, CDR1 SGHNT and CDR2 YYREEE (reference sequence). The CDR3 is CASRYDRGYGYTF. In nucleotides, the CDR3 is TGTGCCAGCAGATATGACAGGGGCTATGGCTACACCTTC.

J is TRBJ1-2 and V is TRBV5-5, with D possibly TRBD1 on 5 matching bases. Germline CDR1 and CDR2: SGHKS and YYEKEE (reference sequence). V was clipped by 4 bases and J by 1 base, with 14 bases between them. The CDR3 has 15 residues. CDR3 sequence reads: CASSQVRQSNYGYTF. The CDR3 DNA follows: TGTGCCAGCAGCCAAGTCAGACAGAGTAACTATGGCTACACCTTC.

V and J are TRBV4-1 and TRBJ2-6; 7 bases are a match to TRBD1. The germline V gene has CDR1 MGHRA and CDR2 YSYEKL. J gave up 2 bases and V 2 bases, and 6 bases lay outside the gene matches. This CDR3 comprises 17 residues. CDR3 protein: CASSQIDRAPGANVLTF. CDR3 coding DNA: TGCGCCAGCAGCCAAATAGACAGGGCCCCTGGGGCCAACGTCCTGACTTTC.

J is TRBJ1-1 and V is TRBV2; 8 bases agree with TRBD1. This CDR3 region has 15 residues. Looked up from germline, CDR1 is SNHLY and CDR2 is FYNNEI. The ends lost 5 bases at V and 0 bases at J; junction bases unmatched: 5. The CDR3 is CASSLDRGLNTEAFF. The CDR3 nucleotides are TGTGCCAGCAGTCTCGACAGGGGCCTGAACACTGAAGCTTTCTTT. Together with reference TRBV2 and TRBJ1-1, the CDR3 gives the full variable domain: EPEVTQTPSHQVTQMGQEVILRCVPISNHLYFYWYRQILGQKVEFLVSFYNNEISEKSEIFDDQFSVERPDGSNFTLKIRSTKLEDSAMYFCASSLDRGLNTEAFFGQGTRLTVV.

The V gene is TRBV5-1, the J gene TRBJ2-5, with D possibly being TRBD2 (6 bases). Trimming took off 3 bases at V and 2 bases at J, with 11 bases between the two ends. Per germline, CDR1 SGHRS and CDR2 YFSETQ. The CDR3 runs to 14 residues. The CDR3 DNA reads TGCGCCAGCAGCTCCCCTGGGGGGCAAGAGACCCAGTACTTC. Translation gives CASSSPGGQETQYF. Complete variable domain (other parts from reference TRBV5-1 and TRBJ2-5): KAGVTQTPRYLIKTRGQQVTLSCSPISGHRSVSWYQQTPGQGLQFLFEYFSETQRNKGNFPGRFSGRQFSNSRSEMNVSTLELGDSALYLCASSSPGGQETQYFGPGTRLLVL.

V usage is TRBV29-1 and J usage is TRBJ2-7; D is perhaps TRBD2 (7 bases). The germline gives CDR1 SQVTM, CDR2 ANQGSEA. The CDR3 sequence is 13 residues long. V shed 5 bases and J shed 3 bases, with 14 bases lying between them. In nucleotides, the CDR3 is TGCAGCGTTCAAGGGGGGGGAGACTACGAGCAGTACTTC. This sequence encodes CSVQGGGDYEQYF.

This sequence joins TRBV12-3 or TRBV12-4 and TRBJ2-1; perhaps TRBD1 as D (6 bases). V shed 4 bases and J shed 7 bases, with 8 bases lying between them. This CDR3 has 12 amino acids. CDR3 coding DNA: TGTGCCAGCAGTTCGACAGGAAATGAGCAGTTCTTC. It encodes CASSSTGNEQFF.

This clone was seen once. The CDR3 sequence is CASSLTQGAGANVLTF. CDR3 DNA sequence: TGTGCCAGCAGCTTAACGCAGGGGGCTGGGGCCAACGTCCTGACTTTC. The chain links TRBV7-3 to TRBJ2-6; 7 nucleotides agree with TRBD1. The CDR3 covers 16 residues. V was clipped by 0 bases and J by 2 bases; unmatched bases: 1. Germline V gene data show CDR1 as SGHTA and CDR2 as FQGTGA.

The rearrangement links TRBV9 to TRBJ2-7; TRBD1 matches 10 bases. Germline V gives CDR1 SGDLS, CDR2 YYNGEE. CDR3 size: 14 residues. V shed 2 bases, J shed 5 bases, and the junction held 4 bases outside the gene matches. The CDR3 bases are TGTGCCAGCAGCGTGCGGGGGACAGGGGACGAGCAGTACTTC. It specifies CASSVRGTGDEQYF.

This clone showed up just once. The V gene is TRBV5-5, the J gene TRBJ2-1, with 13 nucleotides matching TRBD2. This CDR3 has 16 residues. V shed 3 bases and J 9 bases; nucleotides not matched to a gene: 9. The V gene's germline CDR1 is SGHKS and CDR2 YYEKEE (reference sequence). The CDR3 sequence is CASSSELAGGPGEQFF. CDR3 DNA sequence: TGTGCCAGCAGCTCAGAACTAGCGGGGGGGCCCGGTGAGCAGTTCTTC.

The V gene is TRBV27, the J gene TRBJ2-1, with 9 nucleotides matching TRBD2. The ends lost 4 bases at V and 8 bases at J; junction bases unmatched: 12. Per the germline V gene, CDR1 is MNHEY and CDR2 is SMNVEV (reference sequence). The CDR3 extends over 16 amino acids. CDR3 loop: CASSWGRGLASHEQFF. The CDR3 region has the DNA TGTGCCAGCAGTTGGGGGCGCGGACTAGCGTCTCATGAGCAGTTCTTC.

The chain has TRBV29-1 and TRBJ1-1; TRBD1 is a possible D gene (5 bases). V gave up 5 bases and J gave up 2 bases, with 12 bases separating them. The germline gives CDR1 SQVTM, CDR2 ANQGSEA. CDR3 length: 13 residues. The chain's CDR3 is CSVKGETNTEAFF. The CDR3 DNA is TGCAGCGTTAAAGGGGAGACCAACACTGAAGCTTTCTTT.

This chain uses TRBV12-5 with TRBJ1-6; a weak D match, TRBD1 (5 bases). The germline gives CDR1 LGHNT, CDR2 FRNRAP. V was clipped by 2 bases and J by 3 bases, with 11 bases between them. This CDR3 contains 16 residues. CDR3 residues: CASGLYQGVYNSPLHF. The CDR3 DNA sequence: TGTGCTAGTGGTTTGTACCAGGGTGTCTATAATTCACCCCTCCACTTT.

This CDR3 reads CASSPEPREAEQYF. The CDR3 nucleotides are TGTGCCAGCTCACCTGAGCCCAGGGAGGCCGAGCAGTACTTC. The gene calls are TRBV18 and TRBJ2-7; a possible D gene is TRBD2 (6 bases). Germline CDR1 KGHSH, CDR2 LQKENI. The CDR3 sequence is 14 residues long. Trimming shortened V by 3 bases and J by 6 bases, and 15 bases separated the two germline ends.